This is a list of T cell receptor beta chains from one sample in a study of graft-versus-host responses after intestinal transplantation. Assay: immunoSEQ multiplex PCR; the TCRdb copy retains only in-frame clones and omits some. This sample carries roughly 120,000 clones, 85% to 95% of them seen once, and the ten largest clones take 0.095% to 0.15%. Antigens of these TCRs are unknown. Sequencing was performed on unstimulated CD4+ T cells sorted from spleen or lymph node cells, taken before intestinal transplant. The receptors come from a human donor who received an intestinal transplant. CDR3s include the opening cysteine and the closing phenylalanine or tryptophan. D genes are given only for firm matches. Clone size is stated in some rows and not others, as once, few, many or a class when expanded.

J: TRBJ1-1; V: TRBV30; size: NA; D: NA; DNA: TGTGCCTGGAGTGTTGGAAGCTGGGGGACTGAAGCTTTCTTT; CDR3: CAWSVGSWGTEAFF
J: TRBJ2-2; V: TRBV11-2; size: NA; D: NA; DNA: TGTGCCAGCAGCTTAGATTCCGGGGAGCTGTTTTTT; CDR3: CASSLDSGELFF
J: TRBJ2-1; V: TRBV5-4; size: NA; D: TRBD2; DNA: TGTGCCAGCAGCTCGGGACTAGCGGGAAGCAATGAGCAGTTCTTC; CDR3: CASSSGLAGSNEQFF
J: TRBJ2-2; V: TRBV2; size: once; D: NA; DNA: TGTGCCAGCATGTGGTCAAGGGACCACACCGGGGAGCTGTTTTTT; CDR3: CASMWSRDHTGELFF
J: TRBJ2-5; V: TRBV30; size: NA; D: NA; DNA: TGTGCCTGGACCCCGGTCCTGGAGACCCAGTACTTC; CDR3: CAWTPVLETQYF
J: TRBJ2-3; V: TRBV27; size: NA; D: NA; DNA: TGTGCCAGCAGTTTATCGGGAGGGCGGGGGCGGAACACAGATACGCAGTATTTT; CDR3: CASSLSGGRGRNTDTQYF
J: TRBJ2-1; V: TRBV11-2; size: NA; D: NA; DNA: TGTGCCAGCAGACCCCTAAGCTCCTACAATGAGCAGTTCTTC; CDR3: CASRPLSSYNEQFF
J: TRBJ2-7; V: TRBV2; size: NA; D: NA; DNA: TGTGCCAGCAGTGAAAGCGGTTACGAGCAGTACTTC; CDR3: CASSESGYEQYF
J: TRBJ2-1; V: TRBV28; size: NA; D: TRBD1; DNA: TGTGCCAGCAGTTTCAGGGGGCGCGGGATGGTTGAGCAGTTCTTC; CDR3: CASSFRGRGMVEQFF
J: TRBJ2-3; V: TRBV5-1; size: NA; D: TRBD1; DNA: TGCGCCAGCAGCTCTAGGGACAGTGGGGTCGGAGGGCAGTATTTT; CDR3: CASSSRDSGVGGQYF
J: TRBJ2-5; V: TRBV4-1; size: NA; D: NA; DNA: TGCGCCAGCAGCCGACGCCTCGAGGCTAGGGCACAGACCCAGTACTTC; CDR3: CASSRRLEARAQTQYF
J: TRBJ2-3; V: TRBV9; size: NA; D: TRBD2; DNA: TGTGCCAGCAGCGAGACTAGCGGGAGTGCAGATACGCAGTATTTT; CDR3: CASSETSGSADTQYF
J: TRBJ2-7; V: TRBV6-5; size: NA; D: TRBD1; DNA: TGTGCCAGCAGTTACCAAGCGATTCACAGGGGTTACGAGCAGTACTTC; CDR3: CASSYQAIHRGYEQYF
J: TRBJ2-5; V: TRBV5-1; size: once; D: NA; DNA: TGCGCCAGCAGCTTGGGGGTAGGGGAGACCCAGTACTTC; CDR3: CASSLGVGETQYF
J: TRBJ1-4; V: TRBV5-6; size: NA; D: NA; DNA: TGTGCCAGCAGCTTGGGAGGGTCTGAAAAACTGTTTTTT; CDR3: CASSLGGSEKLFF
J: TRBJ2-1; V: TRBV5-6; size: NA; D: NA; DNA: TGTGCCAGCAGCTTAAAAGGAGGAGGGCCTCACAATGAGCAGTTCTTC; CDR3: CASSLKGGGPHNEQFF
J: TRBJ2-7; V: TRBV9; size: NA; D: NA; DNA: TGTGCCAGCAGCATGTCAGGACAGTCCTACGAGCAGTACTTC; CDR3: CASSMSGQSYEQYF
J: TRBJ2-2; V: TRBV9; size: NA; D: NA; DNA: TGTGCCAGCAGCGTAGGATCAAGCGGAGCGAACACCGGGGAGCTGTTTTTT; CDR3: CASSVGSSGANTGELFF
J: TRBJ1-5; V: TRBV18; size: NA; D: TRBD1; DNA: TGTGCCAGCTCACCCGGACAGGGGGACCAGCCCCAGCATTTT; CDR3: CASSPGQGDQPQHF
J: TRBJ2-3; V: TRBV10-1; size: NA; D: NA; DNA: TGCGCCAGCAGTGAGTCGTGGACGGATACGCAGTATTTT; CDR3: CASSESWTDTQYF
J: TRBJ2-7; V: TRBV15; size: NA; D: NA; DNA: TGTGCCACCAGCAGAGATCGTGGGGACGCTAACTTC; CDR3: CATSRDRGDANF
J: TRBJ2-5; V: TRBV5-1; size: NA; D: NA; DNA: TGCGCCAGCAGCTTCGGAGTTACAGAGACCCAGTACTTC; CDR3: CASSFGVTETQYF
J: TRBJ2-7; V: TRBV30; size: NA; D: NA; DNA: TGTGCCTCCCTCGGCCCGAACTACGAGCAGTACTTC; CDR3: CASLGPNYEQYF
J: TRBJ1-1; V: TRBV18; size: NA; D: NA; DNA: TGTGCCAGCTCACCAAGGGTCACTGAAGCTTTCTTT; CDR3: CASSPRVTEAFF
J: TRBJ1-3; V: TRBV19; size: once; D: TRBD1; DNA: TGTGCCAGTAAGCACGCAGGGGGCGCCGGTGCTGGAAACACCATATATTTT; CDR3: CASKHAGGAGAGNTIYF
J: TRBJ1-3; V: TRBV10-3; size: NA; D: NA; DNA: TGTGCCACCCGGGGGGGGCATGGAAACACCATATATTTT; CDR3: CATRGGHGNTIYF
J: TRBJ2-5; V: TRBV6-5; size: NA; D: NA; DNA: TGTGCCAGCAGTCTCTCGACAGGCTCAGAGACCCAGTACTTC; CDR3: CASSLSTGSETQYF
J: TRBJ2-5; V: TRBV5-1; size: NA; D: TRBD2; DNA: TGCGCCAGCAGCTGGGGACTAGCCCTAGTCAGAGAGACCCAGTACTTC; CDR3: CASSWGLALVRETQYF
J: TRBJ1-5; V: TRBV2; size: NA; D: TRBD1; DNA: TGTGCCAGCAGTGAACGGACAGGGGGAAATCAGCCCCAGCATTTT; CDR3: CASSERTGGNQPQHF
J: TRBJ2-2; V: TRBV7-6; size: NA; D: NA; DNA: TGTGCCAGCAGCTCCCGGTCGTCGGAATGGCTGGGTAGGGCCGGGGAGCTGTTTTTT; CDR3: CASSSRSSEWLGRAGELFF
J: TRBJ2-6; V: TRBV6-5; size: NA; D: TRBD2; DNA: TGTGCCAGCAGTTGGGAGGGCTCTGGGGCCAACGTCCTGACTTTC; CDR3: CASSWEGSGANVLTF
J: TRBJ2-1; V: TRBV7-2; size: NA; D: TRBD2; DNA: TGTGCCAGCAGCCTGGGGACTAGCGGGCACAATGAGCAGTTCTTC; CDR3: CASSLGTSGHNEQFF
J: TRBJ2-1; V: TRBV5-1; size: NA; D: TRBD2; DNA: TGCGCCAGCAGTCCACTAGCGGGAGGGATCAATGAGCAGTTCTTC; CDR3: CASSPLAGGINEQFF
J: TRBJ2-5; V: TRBV6-6; size: NA; D: NA; DNA: TGTGCCAGCAGTTACAGTCCTGGGGGCGCGGAGACCCAGTACTTC; CDR3: CASSYSPGGAETQYF
J: TRBJ2-5; V: TRBV30; size: NA; D: NA; DNA: TGTGCCTGGAGTGTTGGCGTCCAAGAGACCCAGTACTTC; CDR3: CAWSVGVQETQYF
J: TRBJ2-3; V: TRBV7-3; size: NA; D: NA; DNA: TGTGCCAGCAGTGCCCAGGGTCGGGGCACAGATACGCAGTATTTT; CDR3: CASSAQGRGTDTQYF
J: TRBJ2-1; V: TRBV6-5; size: NA; D: TRBD1; DNA: TGTGCCAGCAGTTACGGACAGGAGTCCTACAATGAGCAGTTCTTC; CDR3: CASSYGQESYNEQFF
J: TRBJ2-2; V: TRBV7-9; size: NA; D: NA; DNA: TGTGCCAGCAGCCCCCCGTTTAGGGCAGGCCCCACCGGGGAGCTGTTTTTT; CDR3: CASSPPFRAGPTGELFF
J: TRBJ1-2; V: TRBV18; size: once; D: NA; DNA: TGTGCCAGCTCACCCGGGCCCTCCCTGACTCTGAACTATGGCTACACCTTC; CDR3: CASSPGPSLTLNYGYTF
J: TRBJ2-7; V: TRBV19; size: NA; D: NA; DNA: TGTGCCAGTAGAGGGCGGGGCGAGCAGTACTTC; CDR3: CASRGRGEQYF
J: TRBJ2-7; V: TRBV6-1; size: once; D: NA; DNA: TGTGCCAGCAGTGAACGGGACGCCTCCTACGAGCAGTACTTC; CDR3: CASSERDASYEQYF
J: TRBJ1-1; V: TRBV30; size: once; D: NA; DNA: TGTGCCTGGAGGACAGGAACTGAAGCTTTCTTT; CDR3: CAWRTGTEAFF
J: TRBJ2-7; V: TRBV15; size: NA; D: NA; DNA: TGTGCCACCAGCAGAGGGCCAGGGACGAGTACCTACGAGCAGTACTTC; CDR3: CATSRGPGTSTYEQYF
J: TRBJ1-2; V: TRBV5-8; size: NA; D: NA; DNA: TGTGCCAGCAGCGTAGGTGGTTGGGGCGGCTACACCTTC; CDR3: CASSVGGWGGYTF
J: TRBJ2-1; V: TRBV6-5; size: NA; D: NA; DNA: TGTGCCAGCAGTTACGACGGGGGAGAGCAGTTCTTC; CDR3: CASSYDGGEQFF
J: TRBJ1-5; V: TRBV2; size: NA; D: NA; DNA: TGTGCCAGCAGTGAATCAGGAGGGGAGGGCCGTGCCGTAGGTCAGCCCCAGCATTTT; CDR3: CASSESGGEGRAVGQPQHF
J: TRBJ2-1; V: TRBV5-1; size: NA; D: TRBD1; DNA: TGCGCCAGCAGCTTGGAGGGGTTGGGACAGGGTGGCAATGAGCAGTTCTTC; CDR3: CASSLEGLGQGGNEQFF
J: TRBJ2-2; V: TRBV7-3; size: NA; D: TRBD2; DNA: TGTGCCAGCAGCCCTCCGACTAGCGGGCTTACCGGGGAGCTGTTTTTT; CDR3: CASSPPTSGLTGELFF
J: TRBJ1-1; V: TRBV11-3; size: NA; D: NA; DNA: TGTGCCAGCAGCTTCCAAGACGGAACTGAAGCTTTCTTT; CDR3: CASSFQDGTEAFF
J: TRBJ2-2; V: TRBV5-1; size: NA; D: NA; DNA: TGCGCCAGCAGCTACGAGGGAACCGGGGAGCTGTTTTTT; CDR3: CASSYEGTGELFF
J: TRBJ1-5; V: TRBV7-2; size: NA; D: NA; DNA: TGTGCCAGCAGCTTATGGGGCGGTAGCAATCAGCCCCAGCATTTT; CDR3: CASSLWGGSNQPQHF
J: TRBJ2-3; V: TRBV30; size: NA; D: NA; DNA: TGTGCCTGGAGCGGAAGCACAGATACGCAGTATTTT; CDR3: CAWSGSTDTQYF
J: TRBJ2-6; V: TRBV6-1; size: NA; D: NA; DNA: TGTGCCAGCAGTGAAGCGGGTGGCCGCGTCCTGACTTTC; CDR3: CASSEAGGRVLTF
J: TRBJ2-1; V: TRBV6-1; size: NA; D: TRBD2; DNA: TGTGCCAGCAGTGACGGGTCTCTAGCGGTAAATGGTGAGCAGTTCTTC; CDR3: CASSDGSLAVNGEQFF